This paragraph covers one T cell receptor (beta chain) sequence. No antigen is known for it. The library targeted TCRbeta and was prepared with unique molecular identifiers. TCRdb processed the PCR reads anew with MiXCR; each CDR3 protein has one entry. The repertoire holds 580,000 or so distinct CDR3 sequences, with 20% to 25% as singletons. Germline loops: CDR1 SGHAT, CDR2 FQNNGV. Trimming cost V 5 bases and J 4 bases, with 12 bases left between them. There are 15 residues in the CDR3. The source of the sample is a study of T-cell reconstitution after alpha-beta-depleted transplantation in children. Study-wide findings and caveats: Several hundred expanded graft clones reportedly were the source of alpha-beta T cells about two months after transplant. Recipient T cells and thymic progenitors that survived were the source of the high TCRbeta diversity seen at day 60 in some patients. T-cell numbers and diversity one year post-transplant derived largely from freshly generated T cells.

V gene TRBV11-2 combines with J gene TRBJ2-6; D perhaps matches TRBD1 (6 bases). The receptor comes from a boy in the first two years of life who had a stem cell transplant for acute myeloid leukemia, so the T cells may come from the graft donor. Sequenced material: PBMCs, mostly from graft donor cells, taken 360 days after TCRalphabeta/CD19-depleted stem cell transplant. CDR3 bases: TGTGCCAGCAGCAACTACAGGGAAGGGGCCAACGTCCTGACTTTC. This encodes CASSNYREGANVLTF.